Listed below are T cell receptor beta chains from one sample, sequenced in a study of T-cell memory formation after mild COVID-19. TCRdb fed the 5' RACE reads into MiXCR, producing one record per CDR3 protein. This repertoire shows about 110,000 distinct CDR3 sequences, approximately 15% found once; its top ten account for less than 45%. Input material: PBMCs or a T cell subset sorted from them (not recorded which). Receptors originate from a man younger than 30 who had mild COVID-19 (a few samples of this study predate the infection). Cell type and time point are not known. Each CDR3 is given with its conserved first and last residue. The D gene is left open where the match is weak. Size tells how often a clone was seen (once, few, many) or the class of an expanded clone, and some rows leave it out.

D,size,length,J,V,CDR3,DNA
TRBD2,.,17,TRBJ2-2,TRBV18,CASSPRAASGGTGELFF,TGTGCCAGCTCACCACGTGCGGCTAGCGGGGGCACCGGGGAGCTGTTTTTT
.,.,13,TRBJ1-1,TRBV5-1,CASSLKTPTEAFF,TGCGCCAGCAGCTTAAAAACACCGACTGAAGCTTTCTTT
.,few,14,TRBJ2-1,TRBV4-2,CASSQEGAHNEQFF,TGTGCCAGCAGCCAAGAAGGGGCGCACAATGAGCAGTTCTTC
TRBD2,.,14,TRBJ2-1,TRBV20-1,CSALGLAGENEQFF,TGCAGTGCTCTCGGACTAGCGGGGGAAAATGAGCAGTTCTTC
.,few,11,TRBJ2-7,TRBV25-1,CASAAGYEQYF,TGTGCCAGCGCAGCGGGCTACGAGCAGTACTTC
TRBD1,.,14,TRBJ2-5,TRBV20-1,CSATRGTGQETQYF,TGCAGTGCTACCCGAGGGACAGGGCAAGAGACCCAGTACTTC
.,once,15,TRBJ1-1,TRBV19,CASSIGGGARAEAFF,TGTGCCAGTAGTATAGGCGGCGGAGCTCGGGCTGAAGCTTTCTTT
.,.,15,TRBJ1-1,TRBV4-3,CASSRGTASNTEAFF,TGCGCCAGCAGCCGGGGGACGGCTAGTAACACTGAAGCTTTCTTT
.,.,13,TRBJ2-3,TRBV20-1,CSARLRGTDTQYF,TGCAGTGCTAGGTTGAGGGGTACAGATACGCAGTATTTT
TRBD2,few,14,TRBJ2-5,TRBV18,CASSPSSGEETQYF,TGTGCCAGCTCACCCTCGAGCGGGGAAGAGACCCAGTACTTC
TRBD2,.,18,TRBJ2-1,TRBV7-6,CASSPGTSGESSYNEQFF,TGTGCCAGCAGCCCTGGGACTAGCGGGGAGAGCTCCTACAATGAGCAGTTCTTC
.,.,15,TRBJ2-1,TRBV12-3/TRBV12-4,CASQTTGVSYNEQFF,TGTGCCAGCCAAACTACAGGCGTCTCCTACAATGAGCAGTTCTTC
TRBD2,few,15,TRBJ2-3,TRBV6-5,CASSYPASGGDTQYF,TGTGCCAGCAGTTACCCCGCTAGCGGGGGGGATACGCAGTATTTT
.,.,13,TRBJ2-7,TRBV6-5,CASGRANTYEQYF,TGTGCCAGCGGACGAGCAAATACCTACGAGCAGTACTTC
.,few,11,TRBJ2-1,TRBV10-2,CASSEQEGWFF,TGCGCCAGCAGTGAGCAAGAAGGTTGGTTCTTC
.,few,18,TRBJ1-5,TRBV6-1,CASSEEDWGGSVNQPQHF,TGTGCCAGCAGTGAAGAGGATTGGGGAGGGTCCGTCAATCAGCCCCAGCATTTT
TRBD2,many,17,TRBJ2-1,TRBV11-2,CASSSPLSGGFDNEQFF,TGTGCCAGCAGCTCCCCTCTGAGCGGGGGATTCGACAATGAGCAGTTCTTC
TRBD1,many,13,TRBJ1-2,TRBV6-5,CASSYGQGGGYTF,TGTGCCAGCAGTTACGGACAGGGGGGAGGCTACACCTTC
.,few,11,TRBJ2-1,TRBV9,CASSVGAEQFF,TGTGCCAGCAGCGTAGGAGCCGAGCAGTTCTTC
.,.,15,TRBJ2-5,TRBV9,CASSVVGAVQETQYF,TGTGCCAGCAGCGTAGTAGGGGCGGTCCAGGAGACCCAGTACTTC
TRBD2,.,15,TRBJ2-3,TRBV6-1,CASSVSGGGTDTQYF,TGTGCCAGCAGTGTTAGCGGGGGGGGCACAGATACGCAGTATTTT
.,.,14,TRBJ1-2,TRBV24-1,CATTLLRDNDGYTF,TGTGCCACCACTCTCCTCCGGGACAACGATGGCTACACCTTC
.,few,13,TRBJ2-5,TRBV5-1,CASSPLAESTQYF,TGCGCCAGCAGCCCCTTAGCGGAGTCGACCCAGTACTTC
.,many,15,TRBJ2-2,TRBV7-6,CASSLDPGPTGELFF,TGTGCCAGCAGCTTAGACCCGGGCCCAACCGGGGAGCTGTTTTTT
.,few,17,TRBJ1-1,TRBV7-2,CASSLVTGGGGDTEAFF,TGTGCCAGCAGCTTAGTCACAGGAGGTGGAGGAGACACTGAAGCTTTCTTT
.,.,14,TRBJ1-3,TRBV5-6,CASSSGVPGNTIYF,TGTGCCAGCAGCTCAGGGGTCCCTGGAAACACCATATATTTT
TRBD1,.,14,TRBJ2-7,TRBV12-3/TRBV12-4,CASSLTGGATEQYF,TGTGCCAGCAGCCTGACAGGGGGCGCGACCGAGCAGTACTTC
TRBD2,many,15,TRBJ2-2,TRBV3-1,CASTTPGLSGGELFF,TGTGCCAGCACGACTCCGGGACTAAGTGGCGGGGAGCTGTTTTTT
.,many,14,TRBJ1-5,TRBV19,CASNPPAPNQPQHF,TGTGCCAGTAACCCTCCAGCGCCCAATCAGCCCCAGCATTTT
.,.,14,TRBJ1-1,TRBV6-2/TRBV6-3,CASSSGRLNTEAFF,TGTGCCAGCAGTTCGGGACGGCTGAACACTGAAGCTTTCTTT
.,.,14,TRBJ2-1,TRBV5-8,CASIQSGLVNEQFF,TGTGCCAGCATACAAAGCGGTTTGGTCAATGAGCAGTTCTTC
.,many,12,TRBJ2-2,TRBV4-1,CASSSSGGELFF,TGCGCCAGCAGCTCCTCCGGCGGGGAGCTGTTTTTT
.,few,15,TRBJ2-3,TRBV4-1,CASSQVGFGTDTQYF,TGCGCCAGCAGCCAAGTCGGGTTTGGCACAGATACGCAGTATTTT
.,few,15,TRBJ2-5,TRBV11-2,CATKRGAESQETQYF,TGTGCCACCAAGCGAGGGGCCGAATCCCAAGAGACCCAGTACTTC
.,many,13,TRBJ2-3,TRBV10-3,CAISESDGDTQYF,TGTGCCATCAGTGAGTCTGACGGAGATACGCAGTATTTT
.,few,15,TRBJ2-1,TRBV7-9,CASIPTGRFYNEQFF,TGTGCCAGCATCCCCACCGGCAGGTTTTACAATGAGCAGTTCTTC
TRBD1,.,15,TRBJ2-7,TRBV4-3,CASSQVRTGAREQYF,TGCGCCAGCAGCCAAGTTAGAACAGGGGCTCGGGAGCAGTACTTC
TRBD1,few,16,TRBJ1-2,TRBV7-4,CASSKGTEKPNYGYTF,TGTGCCAGCAGCAAGGGGACAGAAAAACCTAACTATGGCTACACCTTC
.,.,14,TRBJ2-5,TRBV18,CASSPVPRKETQYF,TGTGCCAGCTCACCAGTCCCGAGAAAAGAGACCCAGTACTTC
.,.,14,TRBJ2-7,TRBV5-1,CASSLLGAAYEQYF,TGCGCCAGCAGCTTGCTTGGGGCGGCCTACGAGCAGTACTTC
TRBD2,few,17,TRBJ2-5,TRBV4-1,CASSPRTSGGGGETQYF,TGCGCCAGCAGCCCCAGGACTAGCGGGGGTGGTGGCGAGACCCAGTACTTC
.,few,15,TRBJ2-5,TRBV5-5,CASSLQARLGETQYF,TGTGCCAGCAGCCTCCAGGCGCGGCTCGGGGAGACCCAGTACTTC
.,many,13,TRBJ2-7,TRBV6-5,CASSYSDRHEQYF,TGTGCCAGCAGTTACTCCGACAGACACGAGCAGTACTTC
TRBD2,few,15,TRBJ2-1,TRBV20-1,CSARVSGGAYNEQFF,TGCAGTGCTAGAGTTAGCGGGGGGGCTTACAATGAGCAGTTCTTC
TRBD1,.,13,TRBJ2-4,TRBV9,CASSADRGHIQYF,TGTGCCAGCAGCGCGGACAGGGGACACATTCAGTACTTC